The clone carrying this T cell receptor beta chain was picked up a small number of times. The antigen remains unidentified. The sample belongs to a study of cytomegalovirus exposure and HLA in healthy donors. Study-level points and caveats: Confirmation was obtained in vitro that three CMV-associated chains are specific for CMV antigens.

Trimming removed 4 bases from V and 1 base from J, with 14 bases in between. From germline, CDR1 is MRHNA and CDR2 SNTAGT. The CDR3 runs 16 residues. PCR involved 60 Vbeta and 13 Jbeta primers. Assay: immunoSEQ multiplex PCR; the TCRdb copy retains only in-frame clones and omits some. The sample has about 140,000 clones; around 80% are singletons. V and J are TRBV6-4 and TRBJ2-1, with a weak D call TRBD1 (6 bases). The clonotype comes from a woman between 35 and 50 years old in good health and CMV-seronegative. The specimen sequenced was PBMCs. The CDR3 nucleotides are TGTGCCAGCAGTGGGTTTCGGACAGAGTCCTACAATGAGCAGTTCTTC. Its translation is CASSGFRTESYNEQFF.